A single sample gave rise to the 29 T cell receptor beta chains below, sequenced in a study of blood T cells in healthy people across ages. It was with a sample-barcoded 5' primer and a J-beta primer mix that a second PCR of roughly 7 to 12 cycles was run. TCRdb reanalysed the 5' RACE reads using MiXCR and keeps one entry per CDR3 protein. The table lists 800,000 or so distinct CDR3 sequences, approximately 25% of them singletons. The sample was also linked to a second study, of T cells of mothers and their children.

The sequencing input was blood. The receptors were gathered from a boy younger than 18 in good health.

This clonotype was counted between two and nine times. The chain uses TRBV28 and TRBJ1-2; possibly TRBD1 for D (5 bases). CDR3 length: 14 amino acids. Trimming left V 3 bases short and J 4 bases short, with 12 bases between. The V gene's germline CDR1 is MDHEN and CDR2 SYDVKM. The CDR3 coding sequence is TGTGCCAGCAGTTTCCGCCAGGGAGTCTATGGCTACACCTTC. Translated, it gives CASSFRQGVYGYTF.

The CDR3 DNA sequence: TGTGCCAGCAGTTCCGGGACAGGAACCTACAATGAGCAGTTCTTC. Translating it yields CASSSGTGTYNEQFF. The chain employs TRBV27 and TRBJ2-1, with 8 positions matching TRBD1. V gave up 4 bases and J gave up 2 bases; unmatched junction bases: 4. This CDR3 spans 15 amino acids. The germline CDR1 and CDR2 sequences are MNHEY and SMNVEV (reference sequence).

This sequence joins TRBV29-1 and TRBJ2-7; possible D gene TRBD2, 7 bases. The CDR3 extends over 12 amino acids. CDR1 and CDR2 from the germline V gene are SQVTM and ANQGSEA. V lost 4 bases, J lost 6 bases, and 13 bases lay in between. CDR3 DNA: TGCAGCGTTGCACAGGGCGGGAGCGAGCAGTACTTC. This encodes CSVAQGGSEQYF.

The rearrangement uses TRBV7-8 and TRBJ2-5, with D maybe TRBD2 (6 bases). Germline V gives CDR1 SGHVS, CDR2 FQNEAQ. Deletions cut 5 bases from V and 4 bases from J, with 14 bases between. The CDR3 is 14 amino acids. CDR3 DNA: TGTGCCAGCAGCGCCCGAGCAGCGGGAGAGACCCAGTACTTC. The encoded protein is CASSARAAGETQYF.

In its sample, this clonotype was seen a few times. One junction end disagrees with the germline gene, perhaps due to a read error. The V and J genes are TRBV29-1 and TRBJ2-5, with unresolved D. There are 12 residues in the CDR3. CDR1 is SQVTM and CDR2 is ANQGSEA in the germline V gene. The CDR3, as DNA: TGCAGCGTTGAACGAATACAAGAGACCCAGTATTTC. Translated: CSVERIQETQYF.

A few counts support this clonotype. The chain carries TRBV2 and TRBJ2-7; 8 positions agree with TRBD2. Germline trimming cut 7 bases from V and 5 bases from J; bases unmatched to any gene: 4. Germline CDR1 and CDR2: SNHLY and FYNNEI. The CDR3 length is 12 residues. The CDR3 sequence is CASTFSGNEQYF. In nucleotides, the CDR3 is TGTGCCAGCACCTTTAGCGGGAACGAGCAGTACTTC.

This clonotype was seen a handful of times. The CDR3 reads CASSISSASPQETQYF. The CDR3 region has the DNA TGCGCCAGCAGCATTAGTAGCGCATCGCCCCAAGAGACCCAGTACTTC. V and J are TRBV5-1 and TRBJ2-5; TRBD2 is a possible D gene (5 bases). Germline CDR1 SGHRS, CDR2 YFSETQ. There are 16 residues in the CDR3. Deletions cut 4 bases from V and 1 base from J, with 17 bases between.

The chain combines TRBV11-3 with TRBJ2-7; 7 bases match TRBD2. Germline CDR1 and CDR2: SGHNT and YENEEA. J was trimmed by 1 base and V by 5 bases; bases with no gene match: 5. The CDR3 totals 14 residues. The DNA of the CDR3 is TGTGCCAGCAGCGTAAGAGCGGGATCCTACGAGCAGTACTTC. Protein: CASSVRAGSYEQYF. Based on the CDR3 plus reference TRBV11-3 and TRBJ2-7, the full variable domain is EAGVVQSPRYKIIEKKQPVAFWCNPISGHNTLYWYLQNLGQGPELLIRYENEEAVDDSQLPKDRFSAERLKGVDSTLKIQPAELGDSAVYLCASSVRAGSYEQYFGPGTRLTVT.

The rearrangement uses TRBV4-1 and TRBJ2-5; possible D gene TRBD2, 6 bases. Germline values: CDR1 MGHRA, CDR2 YSYEKL. Between the trimmed V and J ends, which lost 9 bases and 11 bases, there was a span of 22 bases. The CDR3 extends over 13 amino acids. CDR3 residues: CASSAGRSYGQYF. The DNA of the CDR3 is TGCGCCAGTTCAGCGGGCCGCTCCTACGGGCAGTACTTC.

There are a few counts of this clonotype. Given a much more abundant clone one base away, this may be a read error. The CDR3, as DNA: TGCGCCAGCAGCCAACCGGGGACAGAGAGCAATCGGCCCCAGCATTTT. Translating gives CASSQPGTESNRPQHF. The chain has TRBV4-1 and TRBJ1-5; 7 bases are shared with TRBD1. This CDR3 is 16 amino acids long. Germline V gives CDR1 MGHRA, CDR2 YSYEKL.

The chain carries TRBV29-1 and TRBJ1-1; the D is unclear. Germline CDR1 SQVTM, CDR2 ANQGSEA. The CDR3 loop spans 11 amino acids. Trimming stripped 4 bases from V and 0 bases from J, with 3 bases between. The CDR3 region is CSVGLNTEAFF. The CDR3 coding sequence is TGCAGCGTTGGCTTGAACACTGAAGCTTTCTTT. Full variable domain (remainder filled in from reference TRBV29-1 and TRBJ1-1): SAVISQKPSRDICQRGTSLTIQCQVDSQVTMMFWYRQQPGQSLTLIATANQGSEATYESGFVIDKFPISRPNLTFSTLTVSNMSPEDSSIYLCSVGLNTEAFFGQGTRLTVV.

The V and J genes are TRBV3-1 and TRBJ1-1; TRBD1 matches at 9 bases. The CDR3 loop spans 15 amino acids. Trimming cost V 4 bases and J 3 bases; bases outside gene matches: 6. The germline V gene encodes CDR1 LGHDT and CDR2 YNNKEL (reference sequence). CDR3 sequence reads: CASSPDRGKDTEAFF. Here the CDR3 DNA reads TGTGCCAGCAGCCCGGACAGGGGAAAGGACACTGAAGCTTTCTTT.

This chain connects TRBV5-4 to TRBJ2-3; 8 positions match TRBD1. The CDR3 is made up of 15 amino acids. J was trimmed by 2 bases and V by 3 bases; bases with no gene match: 5. CDR1 is SGHNT, CDR2 YYREEE, per germline (reference sequence). CDR3 sequence (DNA): TGTGCCAGCAGCTACTTGGACAGGGTCACAGATACGCAGTATTTT. Amino acids: CASSYLDRVTDTQYF.

This chain links TRBV28 with TRBJ2-3; D tentatively reads TRBD1 or TRBD2 (5 bases each). CDR3 length: 16 amino acids. The V gene's germline CDR1 is MDHEN and CDR2 SYDVKM. With 1 base removed from V and 0 bases from J, the gap between germline ends came to 11 bases. CDR3 region: CASSLFRRDSTDTQYF. In DNA, the CDR3 is TGTGCCAGCAGTTTATTCCGCCGGGACAGCACAGATACGCAGTATTTT.

The rearrangement links TRBV7-3 to TRBJ2-3; the match to TRBD2 covers 10 bases. V lost 1 base and J lost 4; bases outside the gene matches: 8. This CDR3 region has 17 residues. Germline V gene lookup returns CDR1 SGHTA and CDR2 FQGTGA. The CDR3 bases are TGTGCCAGCAGCTTAATTGCGCTAGCGGGAGCCCCAGATACGCAGTATTTT. Its protein product is CASSLIALAGAPDTQYF. The full variable domain, with the rest looked up from reference TRBV7-3 and TRBJ2-3, is GAGVSQTPSNKVTEKGKYVELRCDPISGHTALYWYRQSLGQGPEFLIYFQGTGAADDSGLPNDRFFAVRPEGSVSTLKIQRTERGDSAVYLCASSLIALAGAPDTQYFGPGTRLTVL.

The CDR3 sequence is CASSLVPRTSGSGNEQFF. The CDR3 DNA reads as TGTGCCAGCAGCTTAGTCCCCCGGACTAGCGGGAGCGGGAATGAGCAGTTCTTC. The rearrangement joins TRBV7-9 to TRBJ2-1; 13 nucleotides align to TRBD2. This CDR3 comprises 18 residues. Looked up from germline, CDR1 is SEHNR and CDR2 is FQNEAQ (reference sequence). V lost 1 base, J lost 7 bases, and 10 bases stayed unmatched.

This chain joins TRBV21-1 and TRBJ2-1; the DNA was not compared with TRBD2, the D call given in the table. TRBV21-1 represents a pseudogene. CDR3 length: 16 residues. The CDR3 DNA sequence: TGTGCCAGCAGCAAATCCAGACTAGCGGGGTGGCATGAGCAGTTCTTC. It specifies CASSKSRLAGWHEQFF.

V gene TRBV5-1 combines with J gene TRBJ2-7; TRBD1 aligns across 7 bases. The CDR3 consists of 13 residues. V trimming: 5 bases; J trimming: 3 bases; junction bases outside the gene matches: 5. Per the germline V gene, CDR1 is SGHRS and CDR2 is YFSETQ. Written as DNA, the CDR3 is TGCGCCAGCAGATGGGACAGCAACTACGAGCAGTACTTC. Protein sequence: CASRWDSNYEQYF.

V is TRBV5-5 and J is TRBJ2-3; 10 positions agree with TRBD1. Germline CDR1 and CDR2: SGHKS and YYEKEE (reference sequence). The length of the CDR3 is 15 residues. Losses at the gene ends were 2 bases for V and 5 bases for J; bases not matched to a gene: 5. The CDR3 sequence is CASSFGGQGLDTQYF. The CDR3 DNA sequence: TGTGCCAGCAGCTTCGGGGGACAGGGGTTAGATACGCAGTATTTT.

A few counts support this clonotype. The chain combines TRBV2 with TRBJ1-1; maybe TRBD1 (6 bases). The CDR3 spans 15 residues. V was shortened by 6 bases and J by 0 bases, with 14 bases between the two germline ends. The germline V gene has CDR1 SNHLY and CDR2 FYNNEI. This CDR3 is CASRGETGMNTEAFF. DNA for the CDR3: TGTGCCAGCAGGGGGGAGACAGGCATGAACACTGAAGCTTTCTTT. The full variable domain, in which reference TRBV2 and TRBJ1-1 provide the parts outside the CDR3, is EPEVTQTPSHQVTQMGQEVILRCVPISNHLYFYWYRQILGQKVEFLVSFYNNEISEKSEIFDDQFSVERPDGSNFTLKIRSTKLEDSAMYFCASRGETGMNTEAFFGQGTRLTVV.

The chain joins TRBV20-1 to TRBJ1-5, with D hard to call. The CDR3 runs 15 residues. V lost 0 bases and J lost 2, with 11 bases in between. Germline lookup yields CDR1 DFQATT and CDR2 SNEGSKA (reference sequence). The CDR3 DNA follows: TGCAGTGCTAGAGATACTGAAGTGGGCAATCAGCCCCAGCATTTT. This translates into CSARDTEVGNQPQHF.

This clonotype has a handful of counts. J is TRBJ2-5 and V is TRBV7-3, with D unclear. The J call could be wrong; TRBJ2-1 is a better fit for the DNA end. The CDR3 loop spans 15 amino acids. The V gene's germline CDR1 is SGHTA and CDR2 FQGTGA. The CDR3 DNA follows: TGTGCCAGCAGCAACAGACAAGCCAGCTACAATGAGCAGTTCTTC. This gives the protein CASSNRQASYNEQFF.

The chain carries TRBV28 and TRBJ2-3; 9 bases are shared with TRBD1. The ends lost 6 bases at V and 4 bases at J; junction bases unmatched: 8. This CDR3 has 15 amino acids. The germline gives CDR1 MDHEN, CDR2 SYDVKM. The DNA for the CDR3 is TGTGCCAGCAGAGGTTCTGACAGGGGGTCAGATACGCAGTATTTT. As protein: CASRGSDRGSDTQYF.

The chain combines TRBV28 with TRBJ2-7; weak D call: TRBD2 (5 bases). Germline values: CDR1 MDHEN, CDR2 SYDVKM. This CDR3 region has 20 residues. Trimming shortened V by 2 bases and J by 0 bases, and 26 bases separated the two germline ends. CDR3 nucleotides: TGTGCCAGCAGTTTAGCGTCTCAAACGGTCGCGGCGGGTAGCTCCTACGAGCAGTACTTC. This translates into CASSLASQTVAAGSSYEQYF.

This clonotype has only one observation. The chain joins TRBV28 to TRBJ2-3, with 9 bases fitting TRBD2. From germline, CDR1 is MDHEN and CDR2 SYDVKM. CDR3 size: 16 residues. J lost 4 bases, V lost 3 bases, and 8 bases had no gene match. The CDR3 DNA reads TGTGCCAGCAGTTTTACGGTACAGCGGGGGGCAGATACGCAGTATTTT. Residues: CASSFTVQRGADTQYF.

V usage is TRBV28 and J usage is TRBJ2-7; TRBD2 matches 9 bases. J lost 3 bases, V lost 4 bases, and 4 bases had no gene match. This CDR3 contains 14 residues. CDR1 and CDR2 (germline): MDHEN, SYDVKM. The CDR3 DNA sequence: TGTGCCAGCAGTTCGGCTAGCGGGGACTACGAGCAGTACTTC. Its translation is CASSSASGDYEQYF.

V usage is TRBV7-3 and J usage is TRBJ2-6; TRBD2 might be the D (5 bases). CDR1 is SGHTA, CDR2 FQGTGA, per germline. V dropped 5 bases and J dropped 0 bases, with 11 bases sitting between them. The CDR3 is made up of 16 amino acids. The CDR3 is CASSPPGFSGANVLTF. CDR3 nucleotides: TGTGCCAGCAGCCCCCCGGGGTTCTCTGGGGCCAACGTCCTGACTTTC.

V usage is TRBV15 and J usage is TRBJ1-5, with D possibly matching TRBD1 (6 bases). This CDR3 spans 16 amino acids. CDR1 and CDR2 (germline): LNHNV, YYDKDF (reference sequence). V lost 4 bases and J 1 base, leaving 14 bases between the germline ends. Written as DNA, the CDR3 is TGTGCCACCAGCATAACAGGGATTGGGAGCAATCAGCCCCAGCATTTT. Protein product: CATSITGIGSNQPQHF.

This clonotype was detected a few times. V and J are TRBV12-3 or TRBV12-4 and TRBJ2-7, with D possibly matching TRBD2 (5 bases). This CDR3 is built from 14 residues. V was clipped by 6 bases and J by 5 bases, with 17 bases between them. CDR3 coding DNA: TGTGCCAGCAGCCCCAATTCAGGAGGCCACGAGCAGTACTTC. Translating it yields CASSPNSGGHEQYF.